This section outlines one TCR beta chain sequence together with its context. Its cognate antigen is unknown. The authors produced TCR alpha and TCR beta cDNA libraries with sample barcodes and UMIs by 5'RACE using constant-segment primers. TCRdb recomputed calls from the 5' RACE reads with MiXCR, one row per CDR3 protein. The sample comprises fewer than 150,000 distinct CDR3 sequences, about a sixth of which are singletons, and roughly 5.3% rests with the top ten. This entry is derived from a study of T-cell memory formation after mild COVID-19. Whole-study findings and limits: Clones contracting across day 15 to 85 had a balanced CD4/CD8 profile; later expanding clones leaned CD4+.

This CDR3 region has 16 residues. Germline V gene data show CDR1 as SGHRS and CDR2 as YFSETQ. Trimming took off 5 bases at V and 6 bases at J, with 18 bases between the two ends. The source of this sequence is a man younger than 35 who had mild COVID-19 (a few samples of this study predate the infection). Cell type and time point are not known. Input material: PBMCs or a T cell subset sorted from them (not recorded which). V is TRBV5-1 and J is TRBJ1-6; no definite D call. The CDR3 DNA sequence: TGCGCCAGCAGAGTCGGGCCCAACGCTGCTAATTCACCCCTCCACTTT. Encoded protein: CASRVGPNAANSPLHF.